Listed below are T cell receptor beta chains from one sample, sequenced in a study of regulatory T cells in long-lasting Graves disease. TCRdb reprocessed the multiplex PCR reads with MiXCR, giving one entry per CDR3 protein. The sample lists 500,000 to 700,000 distinct CDR3 sequences; 25% to 35% were seen once. Here the sequenced sample was peripheral blood mononuclear cells (PBMCs), taken when the disease was refractory, from a patient treated with antithyroid drugs. The source is a female donor with Graves disease. Each CDR3 is given with its conserved first and last residue. Fields, in order: clone size, D gene, V gene, J gene, CDR3 DNA, CDR3 protein. The D gene is left open where the match is weak. Size is stated for part of the rows, as once, few or many counts, or as a class when the clone is expanded.

size: few
D: NA
V: TRBV12-3/TRBV12-4
J: TRBJ2-2
DNA: TGTGCCAGCAGTTTTTTCTCCAGCTACACCGGGGAGCTGTTTTTT
CDR3: CASSFFSSYTGELFF

size: many
D: TRBD1
V: TRBV27
J: TRBJ2-5
DNA: TGTGCCAGCAGTTTGGTAGGAGGCAGGGGGCTTGGGGAGACCCAGTACTTC
CDR3: CASSLVGGRGLGETQYF

size: many
D: TRBD1
V: TRBV27
J: TRBJ1-1
DNA: TGTGCCAGCAGTTCGACAGGGTTTGAAGCTTTCTTT
CDR3: CASSSTGFEAFF

size: few
D: NA
V: TRBV10-3
J: TRBJ1-2
DNA: TGTGCCATCAGTGGGGGGGATGGCTACACCTTC
CDR3: CAISGGDGYTF

size: NA
D: NA
V: TRBV11-2
J: TRBJ1-6
DNA: TGTGCCAGCACCTTGACCATCCAGAATTCACCCCTCCACTTT
CDR3: CASTLTIQNSPLHF

size: NA
D: NA
V: TRBV3-1
J: TRBJ2-2
DNA: TGTGCCAGCAGCCAAACGACTAGGAGCCACACCGGGGAGCTGTTTTTT
CDR3: CASSQTTRSHTGELFF

size: NA
D: TRBD1
V: TRBV6-1
J: TRBJ1-6
DNA: TGTGCCAGCAGACAGGGGATCTCACCCCTCCACTTT
CDR3: CASRQGISPLHF

size: few
D: NA
V: TRBV6-2/TRBV6-3
J: TRBJ1-5
DNA: TGTGCCAGCACTGCCCTGGGGCAAAGCAATCAGCCCCAGCATTTT
CDR3: CASTALGQSNQPQHF

size: NA
D: TRBD1
V: TRBV13
J: TRBJ2-7
DNA: TGTGCCAGCAGCGAGACCGGGACAGGAGCCTACGAGCAGTACTTC
CDR3: CASSETGTGAYEQYF

size: NA
D: NA
V: TRBV15
J: TRBJ2-5
DNA: TGTGCCACCAGCAGGGATTGGGACGGAGGAAAAGAGACCCAGTACTTC
CDR3: CATSRDWDGGKETQYF

size: many
D: TRBD2
V: TRBV11-2
J: TRBJ2-4
DNA: TGTGCCAGCAGCTTGGTAGCGGGAGGGCCCGTAAAGTCCAAAAACATTCAGTACTTC
CDR3: CASSLVAGGPVKSKNIQYF

size: few
D: NA
V: TRBV24-1
J: TRBJ1-5
DNA: TGTGCCACCAGTGGAACGTTTGATCAGCCCCAGCATTTT
CDR3: CATSGTFDQPQHF

size: few
D: TRBD2
V: TRBV29-1
J: TRBJ2-6
DNA: TGCAGCGTTGCCCTCCTAGCGGGAGGGCCTAAGGCCAACGTCCTGACTTTC
CDR3: CSVALLAGGPKANVLTF

size: NA
D: TRBD1
V: TRBV3-1
J: TRBJ1-1
DNA: TGTGCCAGCAGCCAAGGGATCGGACAGGCTGAAGCTTTCTTT
CDR3: CASSQGIGQAEAFF

size: NA
D: TRBD2
V: TRBV19
J: TRBJ2-7
DNA: TGTGCCAGTAGGACGCCCGGGACTAGCGATTACGAGCAGTACTTC
CDR3: CASRTPGTSDYEQYF

size: NA
D: TRBD1
V: TRBV7-3
J: TRBJ1-1
DNA: TGTGCCAGCAGCCCCAGGGGGACAGGGTTGGAGACTGAAGCTTTCTTT
CDR3: CASSPRGTGLETEAFF

size: NA
D: TRBD1
V: TRBV19
J: TRBJ2-2
DNA: TGTGCCAGTAGTAAACTAGGGGACAGGGCGAACACCGGGGAGCTGTTTTTT
CDR3: CASSKLGDRANTGELFF

size: few
D: NA
V: TRBV7-9
J: TRBJ1-1
DNA: TGTGCCAGCAGCTTTGACGGGGACACTGAAGCTTTCTTT
CDR3: CASSFDGDTEAFF

size: NA
D: NA
V: TRBV3-1
J: TRBJ1-4
DNA: TGTGCCAGCAGCCTTCGAACAGGAGGCCGTAATGAAAAACTGTTTTTT
CDR3: CASSLRTGGRNEKLFF

size: many
D: TRBD1
V: TRBV20-1
J: TRBJ1-2
DNA: TGCAGTGCTGAAACGGGACAGCCGTATGGCTACACCTTC
CDR3: CSAETGQPYGYTF

size: NA
D: NA
V: TRBV19
J: TRBJ2-5
DNA: TGTGCCAGTACCATGGCCCAGGGCGCTCAAGAGACCCAGTACTTC
CDR3: CASTMAQGAQETQYF

size: NA
D: TRBD1
V: TRBV14
J: TRBJ1-5
DNA: TGTGCCAGCAGCCAAGGTGGTACAGGGGGCGTCAATCAGCCCCAGCATTTT
CDR3: CASSQGGTGGVNQPQHF

size: NA
D: NA
V: TRBV29-1
J: TRBJ1-1
DNA: TGCAGCGTTGAAGAGGGCCGACCCTACCCTGAAGCTTTCTTT
CDR3: CSVEEGRPYPEAFF

size: many
D: NA
V: TRBV2
J: TRBJ1-2
DNA: TGTGCCAGCAGTGAAATGGCCGGGAGGGACTATGGCTACACCTTC
CDR3: CASSEMAGRDYGYTF

size: NA
D: NA
V: TRBV5-4
J: TRBJ1-2
DNA: TGTGCCAGCAGCCAACAAGTGGACTATGGCCACACCTTC
CDR3: CASSQQVDYGHTF

size: many
D: NA
V: TRBV13
J: TRBJ1-2
DNA: TGTGCCAGCAGCCCCTTGGGCCGTAGCTATGGCTACACCTTC
CDR3: CASSPLGRSYGYTF

size: NA
D: TRBD1
V: TRBV19
J: TRBJ1-1
DNA: TGTGCCAGTATGAGACAGGGAAGAATGAACACTGAAGCTTTCTTT
CDR3: CASMRQGRMNTEAFF

size: few
D: NA
V: TRBV9
J: TRBJ1-3
DNA: TGTGCCAGCAGCGTAGCTGGGTCGGGAAACACCATATATTTT
CDR3: CASSVAGSGNTIYF

size: few
D: NA
V: TRBV28
J: TRBJ1-1
DNA: TGTGCCAGCAGTCGGACGGGGGCCGAAGCTTTCTTT
CDR3: CASSRTGAEAFF

size: few
D: NA
V: TRBV3-1
J: TRBJ1-2
DNA: TGTGCCACCGGGGACGGTTTGGGCTACACCTTC
CDR3: CATGDGLGYTF

size: many
D: NA
V: TRBV12-3/TRBV12-4
J: TRBJ2-7
DNA: TGTGCCAGCAGTCGGTCGGCCTACGAGCAGTACTTC
CDR3: CASSRSAYEQYF

size: many
D: NA
V: TRBV28
J: TRBJ2-7
DNA: TGTGCCAGCAGTTTAGCCCCCGCAGGGGCCTACGAGCAGTACTTC
CDR3: CASSLAPAGAYEQYF

size: few
D: NA
V: TRBV7-2
J: TRBJ2-5
DNA: TGTGCCAGCAGCCCCCGATGGGAGGGGGGTGAAGAGACCCAGTACTTC
CDR3: CASSPRWEGGEETQYF

size: many
D: NA
V: TRBV7-2
J: TRBJ2-7
DNA: TGTGCCAGCAGCAACGCGGGGTCTCGCGAGCAGTACTTC
CDR3: CASSNAGSREQYF

size: NA
D: TRBD1
V: TRBV20-1
J: TRBJ1-1
DNA: TGCAGTGCTTATCGGACAGGGGTCACTGAAGCTTTCTTT
CDR3: CSAYRTGVTEAFF

size: few
D: NA
V: TRBV7-3
J: TRBJ2-5
DNA: TGTGCCAGCAGCTCCAGATCGAACACCCCAGAGACCCAGTACTTC
CDR3: CASSSRSNTPETQYF

size: few
D: NA
V: TRBV6-5
J: TRBJ1-1
DNA: TGTGCCAGCAGTTACTCGGGGGCAGTGTACACTGAAGCTTTCTTT
CDR3: CASSYSGAVYTEAFF

size: few
D: NA
V: TRBV19
J: TRBJ1-1
DNA: TGTGCCAGTAGTATAGCCGGTTCCTTGAACACTGAAGCTTTCTTT
CDR3: CASSIAGSLNTEAFF

size: NA
D: NA
V: TRBV28
J: TRBJ1-2
DNA: TGTGCCAGCGATTACCTCCCCCGAGGGCAGGGGCTTGGCTACACCTTC
CDR3: CASDYLPRGQGLGYTF

size: once
D: TRBD2
V: TRBV3-1
J: TRBJ2-7
DNA: TGTGCCAGCAGCCACCGGACTAGCGGGAGCCGTTACGAGCAGTACTTC
CDR3: CASSHRTSGSRYEQYF

size: many
D: TRBD2
V: TRBV2
J: TRBJ2-7
DNA: TGTGCCAGCGGGGGGACTAGCGGAGCCTACGAGCAGTACTTC
CDR3: CASGGTSGAYEQYF

size: few
D: NA
V: TRBV12-3/TRBV12-4
J: TRBJ1-1
DNA: TGTGCCAGCAGATTTTCCAGTGAAGCTTTCTTT
CDR3: CASRFSSEAFF

size: few
D: TRBD1
V: TRBV6-1
J: TRBJ2-2
DNA: TGTGCCAGCAGCCTCGTCCAGGGGGCAGGGCCCGGGGAGCTGTTTTTT
CDR3: CASSLVQGAGPGELFF

size: NA
D: TRBD2
V: TRBV29-1
J: TRBJ2-5
DNA: TGCAGCGTCCTGGGACTAGCGGGAGGTAAACCTCAAGAGACCCAGTACTTC
CDR3: CSVLGLAGGKPQETQYF

size: NA
D: TRBD1
V: TRBV3-1
J: TRBJ1-2
DNA: TGTGCCAGCAGCCAAGATGTAGCAGGGGGCGAATTGGGCGGCTACACCTTC
CDR3: CASSQDVAGGELGGYTF

size: few
D: TRBD1
V: TRBV29-1
J: TRBJ1-2
DNA: TGCAGCGTTGGGACGGGACAGGGTTTGGGGGGCTACACCTTC
CDR3: CSVGTGQGLGGYTF

size: few
D: NA
V: TRBV12-5
J: TRBJ1-3
DNA: TGTGCTAGTGGCCTACGAAACACCATATATTTT
CDR3: CASGLRNTIYF

size: NA
D: NA
V: TRBV2
J: TRBJ1-1
DNA: TGTGCCAGCAGTGAAAGGGCGCGGAACACTGAAGCTTTCTTT
CDR3: CASSERARNTEAFF

size: few
D: TRBD1
V: TRBV11-2
J: TRBJ2-7
DNA: TGTGCCAGCAGAGAGCAGGGGGCGCGCGAGCAGTACTTC
CDR3: CASREQGAREQYF

size: NA
D: NA
V: TRBV19
J: TRBJ1-1
DNA: TGTGCCAGTAGTATCCGGGTTGACACTGAAGCTCTCTTT
CDR3: CASSIRVDTEALF

size: many
D: NA
V: TRBV11-2
J: TRBJ2-7
DNA: TGTGCCAGCAGCTTATTGGAGGGCCAAGGACACGAGCAGTACTTC
CDR3: CASSLLEGQGHEQYF

size: many
D: NA
V: TRBV6-1
J: TRBJ2-6
DNA: TGTGCCAGCAGCTCACGGGACCCGAGGGCATCCGGGGCCAACGTCCTGACTTTC
CDR3: CASSSRDPRASGANVLTF

size: few
D: TRBD1
V: TRBV29-1
J: TRBJ1-5
DNA: TGCAGCGTTGCGACAGGGGACGATCAGCCCCAGCATTTT
CDR3: CSVATGDDQPQHF

size: NA
D: NA
V: TRBV6-2/TRBV6-3
J: TRBJ1-5
DNA: TGTGCCAGCAGTTACGAGGGGGGCTGGGATCAGCCCCAGCATTTT
CDR3: CASSYEGGWDQPQHF

size: many
D: NA
V: TRBV7-2
J: TRBJ1-4
DNA: TGTGCCAGCAGCACTTCCGGGACGGCTAATGAAAAACTGTTTTTT
CDR3: CASSTSGTANEKLFF

size: NA
D: TRBD2
V: TRBV19
J: TRBJ2-2
DNA: TGTGCCAGTAGAGGGACTACTAGCCCCCCCGGGGAGCTGTTTTTT
CDR3: CASRGTTSPPGELFF

size: few
D: NA
V: TRBV30
J: TRBJ2-4
DNA: TGTGCCTGGGGCGGGAAAAACATTCAGTACTTC
CDR3: CAWGGKNIQYF

size: NA
D: TRBD1
V: TRBV20-1
J: TRBJ1-5
DNA: TGCAGTGCTGGAGGGACAGGGGATGGCAATCAGCCCCAGCATTTT
CDR3: CSAGGTGDGNQPQHF

size: NA
D: TRBD1
V: TRBV29-1
J: TRBJ1-2
DNA: TGCAGCGTGAGGACAGGGGGCTATGGCGGCTACACCTTC
CDR3: CSVRTGGYGGYTF

size: few
D: TRBD1
V: TRBV12-5
J: TRBJ2-7
DNA: TGTGCTAGTGGTTTGGACCAGGACAGGGCCTACGAGCAGTACTTC
CDR3: CASGLDQDRAYEQYF